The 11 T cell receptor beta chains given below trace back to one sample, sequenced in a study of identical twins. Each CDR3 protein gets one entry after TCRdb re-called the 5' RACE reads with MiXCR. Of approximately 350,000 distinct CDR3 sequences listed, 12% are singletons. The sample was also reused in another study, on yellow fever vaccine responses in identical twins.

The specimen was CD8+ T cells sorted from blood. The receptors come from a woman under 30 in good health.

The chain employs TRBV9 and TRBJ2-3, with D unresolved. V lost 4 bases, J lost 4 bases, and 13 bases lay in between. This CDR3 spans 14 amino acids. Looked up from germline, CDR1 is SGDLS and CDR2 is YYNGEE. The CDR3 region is CASSPVGNPDTQYF. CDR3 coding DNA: TGTGCCAGCAGCCCAGTCGGCAACCCAGATACGCAGTATTTT.

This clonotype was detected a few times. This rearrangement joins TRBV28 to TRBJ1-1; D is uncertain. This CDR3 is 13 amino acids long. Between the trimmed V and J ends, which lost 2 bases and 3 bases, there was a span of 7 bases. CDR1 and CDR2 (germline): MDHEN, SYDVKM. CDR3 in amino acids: CASSLGIDTEAFF. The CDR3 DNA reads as TGTGCCAGCAGTTTAGGCATAGACACTGAAGCTTTCTTT.

The CDR3 loop reads CASSFLGLGLDEQFF. In DNA, the CDR3 is TGTGCCAGCAGCTTTTTGGGACTAGGGCTTGATGAGCAGTTCTTC. The chain recombines TRBV11-3 with TRBJ2-1; 8 bases align to TRBD2. In germline, CDR1 is SGHNT, CDR2 YENEEA. There are 15 residues in the CDR3. V gave up 3 bases and J gave up 8 bases; unmatched junction bases: 9.

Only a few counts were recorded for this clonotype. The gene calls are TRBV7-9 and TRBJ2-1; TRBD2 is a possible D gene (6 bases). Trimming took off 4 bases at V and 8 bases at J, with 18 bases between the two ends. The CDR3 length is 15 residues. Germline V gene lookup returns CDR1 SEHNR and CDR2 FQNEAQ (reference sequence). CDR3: CASSSPLPPSDEQFF. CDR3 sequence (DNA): TGTGCCAGCAGCTCCCCCCTCCCGCCTAGCGATGAGCAGTTCTTC.

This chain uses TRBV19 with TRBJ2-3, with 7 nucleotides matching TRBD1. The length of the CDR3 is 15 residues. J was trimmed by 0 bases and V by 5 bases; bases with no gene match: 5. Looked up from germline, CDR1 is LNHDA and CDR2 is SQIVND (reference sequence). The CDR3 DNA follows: TGTGCCAGTAGTGGGACAGTTGTTAGCACAGATACGCAGTATTTT. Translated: CASSGTVVSTDTQYF.

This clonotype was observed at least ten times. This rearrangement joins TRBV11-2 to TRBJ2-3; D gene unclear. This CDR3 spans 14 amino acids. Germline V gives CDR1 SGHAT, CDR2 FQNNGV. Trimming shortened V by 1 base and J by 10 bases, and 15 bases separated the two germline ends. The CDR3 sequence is CASSLGGPYRPQYF. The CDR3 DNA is TGTGCCAGCAGCTTAGGGGGTCCTTACCGGCCGCAGTATTTT.

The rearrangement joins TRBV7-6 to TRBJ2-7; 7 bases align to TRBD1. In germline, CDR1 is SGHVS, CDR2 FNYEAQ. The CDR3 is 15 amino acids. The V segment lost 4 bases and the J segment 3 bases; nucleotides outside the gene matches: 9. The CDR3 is CASSSEAAGGYEQYF. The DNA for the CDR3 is TGTGCCAGCAGCTCAGAGGCTGCAGGGGGCTACGAGCAGTACTTC.

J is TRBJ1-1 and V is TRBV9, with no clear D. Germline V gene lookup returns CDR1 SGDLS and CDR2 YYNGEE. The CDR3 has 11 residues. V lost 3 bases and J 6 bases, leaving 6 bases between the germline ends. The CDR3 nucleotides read TGTGCCAGCAGCGGGGCGGCTGAAGCTTTCTTT. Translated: CASSGAAEAFF.

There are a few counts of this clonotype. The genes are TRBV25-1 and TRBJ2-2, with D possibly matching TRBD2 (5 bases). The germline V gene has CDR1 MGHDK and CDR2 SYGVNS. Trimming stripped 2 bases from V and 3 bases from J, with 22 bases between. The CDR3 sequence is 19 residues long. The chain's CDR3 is CASSEPEGQIRAYTGELFF. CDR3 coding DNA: TGTGCCAGCAGTGAACCCGAGGGCCAAATACGCGCTTACACCGGGGAGCTGTTTTTT.

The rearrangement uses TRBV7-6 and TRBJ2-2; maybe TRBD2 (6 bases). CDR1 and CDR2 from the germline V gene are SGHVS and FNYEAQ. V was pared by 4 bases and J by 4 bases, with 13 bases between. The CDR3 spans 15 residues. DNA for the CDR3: TGTGCCAGCAGCTCCTCAGCGGGTCCCACCGGGGAGCTGTTTTTT. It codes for CASSSSAGPTGELFF.

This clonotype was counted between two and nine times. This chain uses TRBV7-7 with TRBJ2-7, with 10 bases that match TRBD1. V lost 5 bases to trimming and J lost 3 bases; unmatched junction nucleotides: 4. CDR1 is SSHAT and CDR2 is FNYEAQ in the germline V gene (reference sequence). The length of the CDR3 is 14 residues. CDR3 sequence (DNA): TGTGCCAGCAGCACCGGACAGGGGGACTACGAGCAGTACTTC. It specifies CASSTGQGDYEQYF. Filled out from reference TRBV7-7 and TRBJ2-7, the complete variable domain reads GAGVSQSPRYKVTKRGQDVTLRCDPISSHATLYWYQQALGQGPEFLTYFNYEAQPDKSGLPSDRFSAERPEGSISTLTIQRTEQRDSAMYRCASSTGQGDYEQYFGPGTRLTVT.